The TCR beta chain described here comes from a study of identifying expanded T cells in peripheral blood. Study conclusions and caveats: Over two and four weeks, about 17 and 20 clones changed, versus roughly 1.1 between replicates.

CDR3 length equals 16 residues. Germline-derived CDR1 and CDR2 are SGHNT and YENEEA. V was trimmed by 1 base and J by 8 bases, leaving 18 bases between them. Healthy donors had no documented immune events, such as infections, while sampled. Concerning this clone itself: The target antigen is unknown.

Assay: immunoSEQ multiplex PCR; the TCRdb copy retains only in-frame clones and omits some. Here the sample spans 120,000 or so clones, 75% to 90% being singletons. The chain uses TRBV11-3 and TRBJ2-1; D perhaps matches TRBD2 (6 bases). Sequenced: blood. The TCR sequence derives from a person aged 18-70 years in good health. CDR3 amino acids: CASSLVGGLHYDEQFF. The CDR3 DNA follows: TGTGCCAGCAGCTTAGTTGGGGGACTCCATTACGATGAGCAGTTCTTC.